These 9 T cell receptor beta chains were all obtained from the same sample, sequenced in a study of cytomegalovirus exposure and HLA in healthy donors. TCRdb's table, derived via immunoSEQ multiplex PCR, lists solely in-frame clones and lacks some. The repertoire consists of 150,000 to 180,000 clones, with 65% to 90% occurring once and the leading ten covering 20% to 25%. The material sequenced was PBMCs. These receptors were obtained from a man in his late teens or twenties in good health and CMV-seropositive.

This clone was seen at least ten times. The chain carries TRBV29-1 and TRBJ1-1; D is unclear. CDR1 SQVTM and CDR2 ANQGSEA come from the germline V gene. This CDR3 contains 11 residues. The CDR3 spells CIFFMNTEAFF. Written as DNA, the CDR3 is TGCATTTTTTTTATGAACACTGAAGCTTTCTTT.

The chain uses TRBV29-1 and TRBJ1-4; 8 bases line up with TRBD1. The germline gives CDR1 SQVTM, CDR2 ANQGSEA. Losses at the gene ends were 3 bases for V and 2 bases for J; bases not matched to a gene: 8. The CDR3 sequence is 16 residues long. The CDR3 region has the DNA TGCAGCGTTGAGGGGATCAGGGGGCACACTAATGAAAAACTGTTTTTT. It codes for CSVEGIRGHTNEKLFF.

The chain carries TRBV5-1 and TRBJ1-3; a possible D gene is TRBD1 (5 bases). The CDR3 length is 16 residues. V gave up 0 bases and J gave up 2 bases, with 12 bases separating them. Looked up from germline, CDR1 is SGHRS and CDR2 is YFSETQ. This chain's CDR3 is CASSLVGPRAGNTIYF. In DNA, the CDR3 is TGCGCCAGCAGCTTGGTAGGGCCCAGGGCTGGAAACACCATATATTTT.

The chain has TRBV6-1 and TRBJ2-7, with TRBD2 identical over 13 bases. V gave up 6 bases and J gave up 5 bases; unmatched junction bases: 4. CDR3 size: 14 residues. CDR1 and CDR2 (germline): MNHNS, SASEGT. CDR3 in DNA: TGTGCCAGCAGCGTGGGACTAGCGGGAAACGAGCAGTACTTC. Translation: CASSVGLAGNEQYF.

V usage is TRBV19 and J usage is TRBJ2-7; perhaps TRBD1 as D (7 bases). In germline, CDR1 is LNHDA, CDR2 SQIVND (reference sequence). The ends were cut back, 3 bases at V and 1 base at J, with 16 bases in the middle. The CDR3 sequence is 16 residues long. This chain's CDR3 is CASSISGAGGSYEQYF. The CDR3 coding sequence is TGTGCCAGTAGTATTTCGGGGGCAGGGGGATCCTACGAGCAGTACTTC.

The V call is TRBV4-3, the J call TRBJ2-3; 12 bases are shared with TRBD1. This CDR3 region has 17 residues. The V and J ends lost 0 bases and 9 bases, in that order; junction bases with no gene match: 10. Per the germline V gene, CDR1 is LGHNA and CDR2 is YSLEER. The CDR3: CASSQDYGTGGEGTQYF. CDR3 DNA sequence: TGCGCCAGCAGCCAAGATTACGGGACAGGGGGCGAGGGGACGCAGTATTTT.

The gene calls are TRBV11-2 and TRBJ2-7; 8 bases map to TRBD1. Per germline, CDR1 SGHAT and CDR2 FQNNGV. V lost 1 base, J lost 7 bases, and 0 bases stayed unmatched. The CDR3 totals 12 residues. The CDR3 DNA reads as TGTGCCAGCAGCTTAGGGACAGGGGAGCAGTACTTC. Amino acid sequence: CASSLGTGEQYF.

V and J are TRBV2 and TRBJ1-5; TRBD1 matches at 8 bases. This CDR3 is 15 amino acids long. The J segment lost 6 bases and the V segment lost 3 bases, leaving 7 bases of the junction unmatched. CDR1 and CDR2 (germline): SNHLY, FYNNEI. CDR3 residues: CASSDRGQNRQPQHF. The CDR3 coding sequence is TGTGCCAGCAGTGACAGGGGGCAAAATCGTCAGCCCCAGCATTTT.

The V call is TRBV11-2, the J call TRBJ2-1, with D possibly matching TRBD2 (6 bases). Germline V CDR1 and CDR2: SGHAT, FQNNGV. The CDR3 totals 15 residues. V shed 5 bases and J shed 2 bases, with 13 bases lying between them. CDR3 nucleotides: TGTGCCAGCAGCCCGGGACTGGGGCCCTACAATGAGCAGTTCTTC. Protein: CASSPGLGPYNEQFF. The whole variable domain, filled in from reference TRBV11-2 and TRBJ2-1, reads EAGVAQSPRYKIIEKRQSVAFWCNPISGHATLYWYQQILGQGPKLLIQFQNNGVVDDSQLPKDRFSAERLKGVDSTLKIQPAKLEDSAVYLCASSPGLGPYNEQFFGPGTRLTVL.